These 28 T cell receptor beta chains share one sample of origin, sequenced in a study of T cell responses to AZD1222 COVID-19 vaccine. Only in-frame clones appear in the TCRdb table, and some are missing; sequencing was by immunoSEQ multiplex PCR. Counted here are approximately 77,000 clones, roughly 90% occurring once; the ten biggest clones make up roughly 4.5%. Sequencing used peripheral blood, obtained 28 days after the second AZD1222 dose. The receptors come from an adult who received the AZD1222 COVID-19 vaccine.

The chain combines TRBV18 with TRBJ1-6, with TRBD1 as a possible D gene (5 bases). The CDR3 contains 18 residues. Germline CDR1 KGHSH, CDR2 LQKENI. V shed 2 bases and J shed 7 bases, with 21 bases lying between them. The CDR3 region is CASSPYTPALGDNSPLHF. Written as DNA, the CDR3 is TGTGCCAGCTCACCATACACCCCAGCGCTAGGGGACAATTCACCCCTCCACTTT.

The chain combines TRBV7-9 with TRBJ2-7, with 10 positions matching TRBD2. The CDR3 loop spans 14 amino acids. The germline V gene encodes CDR1 SEHNR and CDR2 FQNEAQ (reference sequence). V shed 6 bases and J 3 bases; nucleotides not matched to a gene: 5. CDR3 in DNA: TGTGCCAGCAGAAGCGGGAGGGGTGACTACGAGCAGTACTTC. Translated: CASRSGRGDYEQYF. Filled out from reference TRBV7-9 and TRBJ2-7, the complete variable domain reads DTGVSQNPRHKITKRGQNVTFRCDPISEHNRLYWYRQTLGQGPEFLTYFQNEAQLEKSRLLSDRFSAERPKGSFSTLEIQRTEQGDSAMYLCASRSGRGDYEQYFGPGTRLTVT.

The chain has TRBV11-3 and TRBJ2-1; maybe TRBD2 (5 bases). The CDR3 length is 12 residues. Looked up from germline, CDR1 is SGHNT and CDR2 is YENEEA. The V end lost 4 bases, the J end lost 9 bases, and 10 bases lay between the germline ends. CDR3 sequence reads: CASSSTSGEQFF. The CDR3 DNA reads as TGTGCCAGCAGCTCGACAAGCGGTGAGCAGTTCTTC.

This chain links TRBV7-9 with TRBJ2-1, with 7 nucleotides matching TRBD1. This CDR3 has 15 residues. The germline gives CDR1 SEHNR, CDR2 FQNEAQ (reference sequence). The V gene end was trimmed by 4 bases and the J gene end by 0 bases; junction bases not matched to a gene: 3. CDR3 loop: CASSYRGSSYNEQFF. For the CDR3, the DNA is TGTGCCAGCAGCTACAGGGGTAGCTCCTACAATGAGCAGTTCTTC.

On this clone itself: At one end the junction does not follow the germline gene, possibly because of a read error. CDR3 protein: CSAPEAYSTVF. The CDR3 region has the DNA TGCAGTGCTCCGGAAGCGTACAGCACAGTCTTC. The chain recombines TRBV20-1 with TRBJ2-1; the D is unclear. Germline CDR1 and CDR2: DFQATT and SNEGSKA (reference sequence). This CDR3 has 11 amino acids.

The V call is TRBV9, the J call TRBJ2-2, with 7 bases fitting TRBD1. Trimming at V came to 3 bases and at J to 3 bases, leaving 2 bases not matched to a gene. Germline V gene lookup returns CDR1 SGDLS and CDR2 YYNGEE. The CDR3 length is 14 residues. The CDR3 here is CASSGTGYTGELFF. Written as DNA, the CDR3 is TGTGCCAGCAGCGGGACAGGATACACCGGGGAGCTGTTTTTT.

The rearrangement joins TRBV28 to TRBJ2-7; D gene uncertain. The V gene lost 2 bases and the J gene lost 0 bases, with 5 bases spanning the gap. This CDR3 contains 13 residues. CDR1 is MDHEN, CDR2 SYDVKM, per germline. The DNA of the CDR3 is TGTGCCAGCAGTTTAACTACCTCCTACGAGCAGTACTTC. Translated: CASSLTTSYEQYF.

This clone was seen a handful of times. The rearrangement joins TRBV10-1 to TRBJ1-3; TRBD1 aligns across 7 bases. From germline, CDR1 is WNHNN and CDR2 SYGVQD (reference sequence). This CDR3 contains 15 residues. The V and J ends lost 4 bases and 2 bases, in that order; junction bases with no gene match: 5. For the CDR3, the DNA is TGCGCCAGCAGTGGGGAGGACAGGACTGGAAACACCATATATTTT. Its protein product is CASSGEDRTGNTIYF.

This clone was detected only once. J is TRBJ2-7 and V is TRBV5-4; a weak D match, TRBD2 (7 bases). Germline V gene data show CDR1 as SGHNT and CDR2 as YYREEE (reference sequence). Trimming pared 0 bases from V and 7 bases from J, leaving 11 bases between. The CDR3 covers 13 residues. The CDR3 nucleotides read TGTGCCAGCAGCTTGGAAGGGGGGGGAGAGCAGTACTTC. It specifies CASSLEGGGEQYF.

The chain has TRBV9 and TRBJ2-1, with TRBD2 matching over 12 bases. CDR1 and CDR2 (germline): SGDLS, YYNGEE. V dropped 4 bases and J dropped 10; count of bases not matched to a gene: 12. This CDR3 has 16 residues. The CDR3 is CASSIQGTSGLGEQFF. In nucleotides, the CDR3 is TGTGCCAGCAGCATACAGGGGACTAGCGGGCTTGGCGAGCAGTTCTTC.

The V gene is TRBV5-1, the J gene TRBJ2-7, with a weak D call TRBD2 (5 bases). In germline, CDR1 is SGHRS, CDR2 YFSETQ. Trimming took off 4 bases at V and 2 bases at J, with 10 bases between the two ends. This CDR3 is 13 amino acids long. The CDR3 here is CASSSGGAYEQYF. The CDR3 bases are TGCGCCAGCAGCAGCGGTGGGGCCTACGAGCAGTACTTC.

Of note for this clone: Mismatch with germline at one junction end may stem from a read error. The chain joins TRBV30 to TRBJ2-7, with a possible D match to TRBD1 (6 bases). CDR3 length: 13 residues. Germline V gene data show CDR1 as GTSNPN and CDR2 as SVGIG (reference sequence). CDR3 residues: CAWSASQPGTPLF. The CDR3 nucleotides read TGTGCCTGGAGTGCCTCCCAACCCGGGACACCTCTCTTC.

This clone came up once. The CDR3 region has the DNA TGTGCCAGCAGCGTAGGGGGGTCGTACACTGAAGCTTTCTTT. Amino acids: CASSVGGSYTEAFF. This chain uses TRBV9 with TRBJ1-1; D is perhaps TRBD1 (5 bases). Trimming stripped 0 bases from V and 3 bases from J, with 9 bases between. The CDR3 covers 14 residues. Germline CDR1 reads SGDLS; CDR2 reads YYNGEE. The variable domain in full, with the rest retrieved from reference TRBV9 and TRBJ1-1, is DSGVTQTPKHLITATGQRVTLRCSPRSGDLSVYWYQQSLDQGLQFLIQYYNGEERAKGNILERFSAQQFPDLHSELNLSSLELGDSALYFCASSVGGSYTEAFFGQGTRLTVV.

The chain combines TRBV6-2 or TRBV6-3 with TRBJ2-7, with 9 positions matching TRBD1. The V gene's germline CDR1 is MNHEY and CDR2 SVGEGT. The trim removed 7 bases at V and 6 bases at J, leaving 13 bases unmatched. This CDR3 region has 15 residues. The CDR3 sequence is CASTPRDRVFSEQYF. In DNA, the CDR3 is TGTGCCAGCACCCCCCGGGACAGGGTATTTTCCGAGCAGTACTTC.

About this clone itself: Relative to the germline gene, one junction end is altered; a read error may explain this. The rearrangement uses TRBV9 and TRBJ2-2; 7 positions agree with TRBD1. CDR1 is SGDLS and CDR2 is YYNGEE in the germline V gene. The CDR3 is 14 amino acids. The CDR3 nucleotides read TGTGTCAGCAGCGTCGTTGGACAGGCCGGGGAGCTGTTTTTT. It translates to CVSSVVGQAGELFF.

Only a few counts were recorded for this clone. The V and J genes are TRBV12-3 or TRBV12-4 and TRBJ1-5; D is unclear. V was pared by 2 bases and J by 0 bases, with 2 bases between. This CDR3 is 13 amino acids long. CDR3 sequence reads: CASSLSSNQPQHF. CDR3 sequence (DNA): TGTGCCAGCAGTTTAAGTAGCAATCAGCCCCAGCATTTT.

J is TRBJ1-5 and V is TRBV7-8; tentative D call: TRBD1 (6 bases). CDR3 size: 16 residues. Trimming removed 1 base at V and 2 bases at J, with 12 bases between. Looked up from germline, CDR1 is SGHVS and CDR2 is FQNEAQ. For the CDR3, the DNA is TGTGCCAGCAGCTTAGGGGGGGCGAGGGGCAATCAGCCCCAGCATTTT. Translation gives CASSLGGARGNQPQHF.

The chain is built from TRBV7-2 and TRBJ2-1; D call uncertain. V was trimmed by 2 bases and J by 9 bases, leaving 8 bases between them. The CDR3 runs to 12 residues. Germline V gene data show CDR1 as SGHTA and CDR2 as FQGNSA. CDR3 nucleotide sequence: TGTGCCAGCAGCTTATATTCAGGTGAGCAGTTCTTC. Protein sequence: CASSLYSGEQFF.

The V gene is TRBV7-9, the J gene TRBJ2-3, with 7 bases fitting TRBD1. The germline V gene encodes CDR1 SEHNR and CDR2 FQNEAQ (reference sequence). Unmatched junction bases numbered 9, after V lost 5 bases and J lost 1 base. The length of the CDR3 is 16 residues. CDR3 loop: CASSPEPTGGTDTQYF. In DNA form, the CDR3 reads TGTGCCAGCAGCCCAGAACCCACAGGGGGCACAGATACGCAGTATTTT.

This chain joins TRBV7-9 and TRBJ1-1; the D is unclear. The CDR3 contains 14 residues. V was clipped by 3 bases and J by 1 base, with 9 bases between them. Looked up from germline, CDR1 is SEHNR and CDR2 is FQNEAQ (reference sequence). The CDR3 coding sequence is TGTGCCAGCAGCTTTACAAGGAGGAACACTGAAGCTTTCTTT. Translated: CASSFTRRNTEAFF.

This clone was seen a few times. The rearrangement links TRBV4-2 to TRBJ2-2; D perhaps matches TRBD1 (5 bases). Germline V gene data show CDR1 as LGHNA and CDR2 as YNFKEQ. V was clipped by 0 bases and J by 0 bases, with 8 bases between them. CDR3 size: 16 residues. The CDR3 DNA reads TGTGCCAGCAGCCAAGATCTCAGGGCGAACACCGGGGAGCTGTTTTTT. This sequence encodes CASSQDLRANTGELFF.

This clone was seen a few times. The CDR3 loop reads CASTTTDTGELFF. The CDR3 DNA follows: TGTGCCAGCACCACCACCGACACCGGGGAGCTGTTTTTT. The V gene is TRBV27, the J gene TRBJ2-2; D gene ambiguous. This CDR3 has 13 residues. CDR1 and CDR2 (germline): MNHEY, SMNVEV (reference sequence). Trimming cost V 7 bases and J 3 bases, with 9 bases left between them.

The chain is built from TRBV5-5 and TRBJ1-3; D unclear. Germline V CDR1 and CDR2: SGHKS, YYEKEE (reference sequence). CDR3 length: 16 amino acids. Trimming pared 1 base from V and 4 bases from J, leaving 15 bases between. CDR3 coding DNA: TGTGCCAGCAGCTTGACTCCATACACGGGGGGAAACACCATATATTTT. Translated: CASSLTPYTGGNTIYF.

The chain joins TRBV7-9 to TRBJ2-2, with D hard to call. Germline V CDR1 and CDR2: SEHNR, FQNEAQ (reference sequence). The V end lost 3 bases, the J end lost 0 bases, and 5 bases lay between the germline ends. This CDR3 region has 14 residues. For the CDR3, the DNA is TGTGCCAGCAGCTTGCTCCCGAACACCGGGGAGCTGTTTTTT. Translated, it gives CASSLLPNTGELFF. Complete variable domain (other parts from reference TRBV7-9 and TRBJ2-2): DTGVSQNPRHKITKRGQNVTFRCDPISEHNRLYWYRQTLGQGPEFLTYFQNEAQLEKSRLLSDRFSAERPKGSFSTLEIQRTEQGDSAMYLCASSLLPNTGELFFGEGSRLTVL.

The chain couples TRBV18 to TRBJ1-2, with D possibly being TRBD1 (5 bases). The CDR3 is 14 amino acids. Germline CDR1 reads KGHSH; CDR2 reads LQKENI. Trimming cost V 0 bases and J 7 bases, with 12 bases left between them. The CDR3 loop reads CASSPPARVGGYTF. The CDR3 DNA reads TGTGCCAGCTCACCACCTGCCAGGGTGGGTGGCTACACCTTC.

V usage is TRBV7-9 and J usage is TRBJ1-1; D unresolved. Germline CDR1 SEHNR, CDR2 FQNEAQ (reference sequence). Trimming stripped 5 bases from V and 3 bases from J, with 10 bases between. This CDR3 is 13 amino acids long. The CDR3 bases are TGTGCCAGCAGCGCCGGACGATACACTGAAGCTTTCTTT. Translating gives CASSAGRYTEAFF.

The chain is built from TRBV19 and TRBJ1-5; TRBD1 might be the D (5 bases). V was pared by 0 bases and J by 2 bases, with 11 bases between. The CDR3 sequence is 16 residues long. Germline lookup yields CDR1 LNHDA and CDR2 SQIVND (reference sequence). CDR3 in amino acids: CASSIDTGMGNQPQHF. CDR3 sequence (DNA): TGTGCCAGTAGTATAGATACAGGAATGGGCAATCAGCCCCAGCATTTT.

The gene calls are TRBV2 and TRBJ2-1; TRBD2 is a possible D gene (6 bases). The CDR3 loop spans 15 amino acids. Germline V CDR1 and CDR2: SNHLY, FYNNEI. Deletions cut 2 bases from V and 8 bases from J, with 16 bases between. The CDR3: CASSEWDLATDEQFF. The CDR3 nucleotides read TGTGCCAGCAGTGAATGGGACTTAGCGACCGATGAGCAGTTCTTC.